This TCR beta chain comes out of a study of regulatory T cells in long-lasting Graves disease. Ten or more counts support this clonotype. What it recognizes is unknown. The study, taken as a whole, reports: The study found persistent patients shared more public clonotypes (over 2,500) than new patients (around 870). Under persistent disease, TRBV28, TRBJ1-2 and TRBJ2-5 were used preferentially.

Combining iRepertoire HTBI primers with Arm-PCR of CDR3 regions, the authors built TCR beta libraries. TCRdb reprocessed the multiplex PCR reads with MiXCR, giving one entry per CDR3 protein. The sample has under 700,000 distinct CDR3 sequences; approximately 16% are singletons. Time point described: newly diagnosed GD, antithyroid drugs for less than 3 months. PBMC RNA served as the TCR library source. The CDR3 spans 13 residues. V gave up 3 bases and J gave up 6 bases, with 11 bases separating them. This same sample was also part of a study on T cells in Graves' hyperthyroidism and ophthalmopathy. That publication notes: In patients aged 18 to 65, hyperthyroidism was newly diagnosed, with duration under 2 months. RT-PCR in the first round (using the HTBI primer set) targeted the TCR CDR3.

The TCR originated in a woman aged 40-60 years with Graves disease. The chain links TRBV12-3 or TRBV12-4 to TRBJ1-2, with a possible D match to TRBD1 (6 bases). Sequences were derived from peripheral blood mononuclear cells (PBMCs), sampled at new diagnosis, from a patient treated with antithyroid drugs. The CDR3 DNA reads TGTGCCAGCAGTTTTCCAGGGGTTGATGGCTACACCTTC. It codes for CASSFPGVDGYTF.